Below are 15 T cell receptor beta chains sequenced from a single sample in a study of T-cell memory formation after mild COVID-19. One entry per CDR3 protein, called by TCRdb with MiXCR from the 5' RACE reads. The sample lists a few hundred thousand distinct CDR3 sequences; about 17% were seen once. The sequenced sample was PBMCs or a T cell subset sorted from them (not recorded which). Receptors were obtained from a man aged 18-30 years who had mild COVID-19 (a few samples of this study predate the infection). Cell type and time point are not known.

This clonotype was seen a handful of times. The rearrangement joins TRBV7-2 to TRBJ2-1; TRBD1 aligns across 9 bases. V lost 5 bases, J lost 7 bases, and 12 bases stayed unmatched. The CDR3 consists of 16 residues. CDR1 is SGHTA, CDR2 FQGNSA, per germline. CDR3 in DNA: TGTGCCAGCAGCCGGGGACAGGGCCGACTGGGGAATGAGCAGTTCTTC. Residues: CASSRGQGRLGNEQFF.

This clonotype was seen only a few times. The CDR3 DNA follows: TGTGCCAGCAGCTTGGGGGGGGCCACCTCCAATGAGCAGTTCTTC. This gives the protein CASSLGGATSNEQFF. The chain joins TRBV7-2 to TRBJ2-1; D possibly corresponds to TRBD2 (7 bases). Trimming cost V 3 bases and J 6 bases, with 15 bases left between them. CDR1 and CDR2 from the germline V gene are SGHTA and FQGNSA. The CDR3 runs to 15 residues.

This clonotype was detected a few times. The rearrangement uses TRBV4-2 and TRBJ2-5; D remains unclear. Germline values: CDR1 LGHNA, CDR2 YNFKEQ. V was trimmed by 1 base and J by 1 base, leaving 7 bases between them. This CDR3 has 14 residues. The CDR3 spells CASSQAGRQETQYF. In nucleotides, the CDR3 is TGTGCCAGCAGCCAAGCCGGGCGCCAAGAGACCCAGTACTTC.

This clonotype occurred many times. The chain recombines TRBV7-9 with TRBJ2-7, with D unclear. The CDR3 extends over 12 amino acids. Trimming stripped 1 base from V and 1 base from J, with 2 bases between. In germline, CDR1 is SEHNR, CDR2 FQNEAQ (reference sequence). CDR3: CASSLVSYEQYF. For the CDR3, the DNA is TGTGCCAGCAGCTTAGTTTCCTACGAGCAGTACTTC.

This clonotype appeared many times. The chain combines TRBV24-1 with TRBJ1-2; no clear D. Germline CDR1 KGHDR, CDR2 SFDVKD. Between the trimmed V and J ends, which lost 0 bases and 2 bases, there was a span of 6 bases. CDR3 length: 14 amino acids. Here the CDR3 reads CATSDLVRNYGYTF. In DNA, the CDR3 is TGTGCCACCAGTGATTTGGTCCGAAACTATGGCTACACCTTC.

The rearrangement joins TRBV9 to TRBJ2-5; D unclear. V dropped 3 bases and J dropped 10 bases, with 10 bases sitting between them. CDR3 length: 11 residues. Germline loops: CDR1 SGDLS, CDR2 YYNGEE. CDR3 bases: TGTGCCAGCAGCGCTTCCGGGCTCCAGTACTTC. Translating gives CASSASGLQYF.

This clonotype occurred a few times. This chain connects TRBV2 to TRBJ1-5; D unclear. From germline, CDR1 is SNHLY and CDR2 FYNNEI. This CDR3 region has 14 residues. V lost 6 bases, J lost 0 bases, and 9 bases lay in between. CDR3 amino acids: CASRGSYSNQPQHF. CDR3 nucleotide sequence: TGTGCCAGCAGGGGCAGCTATAGCAATCAGCCCCAGCATTTT.

The table lists this clonotype with a few counts. This CDR3 reads CASSRRQGAEQFF. Here the CDR3 DNA reads TGTGCCAGCAGCCGGCGACAGGGTGCTGAGCAGTTCTTC. The chain links TRBV6-1 to TRBJ2-1; 7 bases align to TRBD1. The CDR3 runs to 13 residues. The germline gives CDR1 MNHNS, CDR2 SASEGT. Unmatched junction bases numbered 8, after V lost 6 bases and J lost 9 bases.

J is TRBJ2-3 and V is TRBV20-1; D is ambiguous. V was pared by 5 bases and J by 2 bases, with 23 bases between. The germline V gene encodes CDR1 DFQATT and CDR2 SNEGSKA (reference sequence). This CDR3 has 17 residues. As DNA, the CDR3 is TGCAGTGCTCAAGATCTAAAGCCTGGGCATCCCACAGATACGCAGTATTTT. This sequence encodes CSAQDLKPGHPTDTQYF.

This clonotype was counted many times. The chain couples TRBV20-1 to TRBJ2-5, with D perhaps given as TRBD1 or TRBD2 (5 bases each). Germline CDR1 DFQATT, CDR2 SNEGSKA (reference sequence). The CDR3 totals 16 residues. V lost 3 bases to trimming and J lost 0 bases, with 17 bases between them. The CDR3 nucleotides are TGCAGTGCTAGGGGGGTCGGTGGGGGACACCAAGAGACCCAGTACTTC. Translation: CSARGVGGGHQETQYF.

This chain connects TRBV12-3 or TRBV12-4 to TRBJ2-5; no reliable D call. Trimming took off 5 bases at V and 5 bases at J, with 12 bases between the two ends. This CDR3 spans 13 amino acids. DNA for the CDR3: TGTGCCAGCAGTGCCCCCGTCAGCGAGACCCAGTACTTC. Amino acids: CASSAPVSETQYF.

The chain is built from TRBV11-2 and TRBJ1-1; D gene unclear. Germline assignment: CDR1 SGHAT and CDR2 FQNNGV. Trimming took 1 base from V and 4 from J, leaving 13 bases between them. This CDR3 is 15 amino acids long. The CDR3 DNA reads as TGTGCCAGCAGCTTAGCCCTAGGGTTGGGCACTGAAGCTTTCTTT. Translation: CASSLALGLGTEAFF. Drawing the rest from reference TRBV11-2 and TRBJ1-1, the complete variable domain is EAGVAQSPRYKIIEKRQSVAFWCNPISGHATLYWYQQILGQGPKLLIQFQNNGVVDDSQLPKDRFSAERLKGVDSTLKIQPAKLEDSAVYLCASSLALGLGTEAFFGQGTRLTVV.

J is TRBJ2-7 and V is TRBV23-1, with 7 nucleotides matching TRBD1. TRBV23-1 is an open reading frame whose function is uncertain. The trim removed 0 bases at V and 1 base at J, leaving 18 bases unmatched. The CDR3 is 20 residues long. CDR3 in amino acids: CASSQSPADLDRRTSYEQYV. In DNA, the CDR3 is TGCGCCAGCAGTCAATCCCCTGCCGACCTGGACAGGAGGACTTCCTACGAGCAGTACGTC.

The chain recombines TRBV5-1 with TRBJ2-2; the match to TRBD1 covers 8 bases. Germline lookup yields CDR1 SGHRS and CDR2 YFSETQ. Germline trimming cut 7 bases from V and 1 base from J; bases unmatched to any gene: 3. This CDR3 has 14 amino acids. Written as DNA, the CDR3 is TGCGCCAGCCAGACAGGGGTGAACACCGGGGAGCTGTTTTTT. Encoded protein: CASQTGVNTGELFF.

The rearrangement joins TRBV13 to TRBJ2-1; 11 nucleotides agree with TRBD2. Germline assignment: CDR1 PRHDT and CDR2 FYEKMQ (reference sequence). Trimming cost V 1 base and J 5 bases; bases outside gene matches: 4. The CDR3 has 16 amino acids. CDR3 loop: CASSLAGLAVHNEQFF. Here the CDR3 DNA reads TGTGCCAGCAGCTTAGCGGGACTAGCGGTACACAATGAGCAGTTCTTC.